The clone carrying this T cell receptor beta chain was counted between two and nine times. Its antigen is as yet unknown. MiXCR, applied by TCRdb to the 5' RACE reads, yields one record per CDR3 protein. The table includes approximately 300,000 distinct CDR3 sequences, around 7.6% detected once. This sample stems from a study of CD8 T cells in ankylosing spondylitis. V lost 0 bases and J lost 4, with 9 bases in between. Germline CDR1 is LGHNA and CDR2 is YNFKEQ. This CDR3 region has 14 residues. General study findings and limits: Reportedly, disease-linked clones are significantly enriched in ankylosing spondylitis patients' matched synovial fluid. Ankylosing spondylitis blood appeared to be characterized by a TCR beta motif of fewer than ten highly homologous variants. Some motif variants had been reported before (in reactive arthritis synovial fluid and blood).

The sequenced material came from blood, either unsorted or a sorted T cell fraction (not recorded which). The receptor's source is a male donor with ankylosing spondylitis. This sequence joins TRBV4-2 and TRBJ1-1; D remains ambiguous. Here the CDR3 reads CASSQESSRTEAFF. In DNA form, the CDR3 reads TGTGCCAGCAGCCAAGAGTCTTCTCGCACTGAAGCTTTCTTT.